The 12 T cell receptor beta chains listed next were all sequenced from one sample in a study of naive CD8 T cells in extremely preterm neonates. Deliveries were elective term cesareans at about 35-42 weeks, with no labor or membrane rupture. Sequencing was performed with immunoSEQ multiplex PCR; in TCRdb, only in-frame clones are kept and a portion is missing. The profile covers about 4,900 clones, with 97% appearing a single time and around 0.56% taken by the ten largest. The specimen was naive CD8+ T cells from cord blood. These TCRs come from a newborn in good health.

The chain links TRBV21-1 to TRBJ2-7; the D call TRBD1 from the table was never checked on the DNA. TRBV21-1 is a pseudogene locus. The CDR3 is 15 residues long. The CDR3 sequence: CASSARQWPSYEQYF. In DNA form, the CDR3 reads TGTGCCAGCAGCGCCCGACAGTGGCCCTCCTACGAGCAGTACTTC.

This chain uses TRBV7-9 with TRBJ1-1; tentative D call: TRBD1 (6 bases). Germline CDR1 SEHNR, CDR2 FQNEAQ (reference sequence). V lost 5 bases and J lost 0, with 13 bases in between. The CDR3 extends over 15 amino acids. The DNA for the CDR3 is TGTGCCAGCAGCCGCTTCGGGACACTGAACACTGAAGCTTTCTTT. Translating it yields CASSRFGTLNTEAFF.

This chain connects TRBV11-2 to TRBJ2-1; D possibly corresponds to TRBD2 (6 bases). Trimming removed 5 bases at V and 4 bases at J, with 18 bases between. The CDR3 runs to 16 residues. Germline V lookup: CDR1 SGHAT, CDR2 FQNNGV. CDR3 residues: CASSPKWRREYNEQFF. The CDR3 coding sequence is TGTGCCAGCAGCCCGAAATGGCGGAGGGAATACAATGAGCAGTTCTTC.

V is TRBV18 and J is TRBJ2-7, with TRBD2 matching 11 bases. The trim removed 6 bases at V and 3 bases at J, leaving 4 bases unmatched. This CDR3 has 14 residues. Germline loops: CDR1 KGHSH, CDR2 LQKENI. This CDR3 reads CASSGTSGHYEQYF. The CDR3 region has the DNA TGTGCCAGCTCCGGGACTAGCGGACACTACGAGCAGTACTTC.

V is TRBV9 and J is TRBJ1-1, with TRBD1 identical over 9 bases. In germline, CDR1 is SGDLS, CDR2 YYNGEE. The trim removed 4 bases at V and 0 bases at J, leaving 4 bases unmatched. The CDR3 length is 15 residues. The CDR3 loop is CASSLTGGMNTEAFF. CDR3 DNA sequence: TGTGCCAGCAGCCTAACAGGGGGCATGAACACTGAAGCTTTCTTT.

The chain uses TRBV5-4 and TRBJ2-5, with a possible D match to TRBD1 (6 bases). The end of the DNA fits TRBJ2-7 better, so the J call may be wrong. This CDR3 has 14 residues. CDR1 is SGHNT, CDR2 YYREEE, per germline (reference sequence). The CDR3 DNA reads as TGTGCCAGCACCCCCGACAGGACACCCTACGAGCAGTACTTC. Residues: CASTPDRTPYEQYF.

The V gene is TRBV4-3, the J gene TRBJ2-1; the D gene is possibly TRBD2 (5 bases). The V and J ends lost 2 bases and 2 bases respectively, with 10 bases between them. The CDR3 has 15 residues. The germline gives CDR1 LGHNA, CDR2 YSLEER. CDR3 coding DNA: TGCGCCAGCAGCCAAATTAGCGCCACCTACAATGAGCAGTTCTTC. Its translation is CASSQISATYNEQFF.

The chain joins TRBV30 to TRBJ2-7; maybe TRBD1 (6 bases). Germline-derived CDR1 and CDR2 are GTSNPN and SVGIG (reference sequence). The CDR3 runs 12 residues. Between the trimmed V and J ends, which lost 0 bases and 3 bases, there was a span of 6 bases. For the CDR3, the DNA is TGTGCCTGGAGTGTACAGGGCTACGAGCAGTACTTC. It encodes CAWSVQGYEQYF.

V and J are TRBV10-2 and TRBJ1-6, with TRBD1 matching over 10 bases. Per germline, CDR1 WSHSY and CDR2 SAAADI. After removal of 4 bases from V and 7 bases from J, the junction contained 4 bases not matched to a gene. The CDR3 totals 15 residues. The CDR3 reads CASSVGQGTNSPLHF. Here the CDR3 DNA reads TGCGCCAGCAGTGTGGGACAGGGGACGAATTCACCCCTCCACTTT.

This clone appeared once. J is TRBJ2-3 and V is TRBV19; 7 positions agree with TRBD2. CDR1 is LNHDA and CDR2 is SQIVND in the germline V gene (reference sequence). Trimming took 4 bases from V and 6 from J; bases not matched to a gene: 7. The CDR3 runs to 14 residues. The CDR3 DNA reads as TGTGCCAGTAGTACCGGACTAGGTTGGGATACGCAGTATTTT. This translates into CASSTGLGWDTQYF.

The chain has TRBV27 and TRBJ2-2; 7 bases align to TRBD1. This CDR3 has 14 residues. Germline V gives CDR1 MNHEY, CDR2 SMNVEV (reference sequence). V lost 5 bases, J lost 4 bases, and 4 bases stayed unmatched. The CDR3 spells CASSTQGSTGELFF. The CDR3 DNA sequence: TGTGCCAGCAGTACACAGGGGTCCACCGGGGAGCTGTTTTTT.

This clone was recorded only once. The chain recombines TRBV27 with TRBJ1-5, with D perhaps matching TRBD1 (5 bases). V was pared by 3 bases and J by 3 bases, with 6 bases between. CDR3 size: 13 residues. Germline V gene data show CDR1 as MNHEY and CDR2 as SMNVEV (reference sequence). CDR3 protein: CASSLDNNQPQHF. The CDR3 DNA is TGTGCCAGCAGTTTGGACAACAATCAGCCCCAGCATTTT.